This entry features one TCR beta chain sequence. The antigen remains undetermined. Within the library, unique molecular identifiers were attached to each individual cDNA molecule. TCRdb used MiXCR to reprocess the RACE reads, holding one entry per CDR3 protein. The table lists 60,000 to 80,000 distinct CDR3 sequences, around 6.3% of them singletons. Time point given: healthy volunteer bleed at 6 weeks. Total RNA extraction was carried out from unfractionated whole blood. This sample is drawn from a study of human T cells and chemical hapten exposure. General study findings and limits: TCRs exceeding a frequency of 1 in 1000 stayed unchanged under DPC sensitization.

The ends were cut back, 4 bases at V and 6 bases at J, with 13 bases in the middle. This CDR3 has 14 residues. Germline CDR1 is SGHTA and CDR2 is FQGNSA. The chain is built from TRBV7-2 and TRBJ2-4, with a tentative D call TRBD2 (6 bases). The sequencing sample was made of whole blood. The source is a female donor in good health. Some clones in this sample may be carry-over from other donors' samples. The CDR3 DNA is TGTGCCAGCAGCTCTCCGAGACTAGGAAACATTCAGTACTTC. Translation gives CASSSPRLGNIQYF.